One and the same sample provided the 32 T cell receptor beta chains below, sequenced in a study of identical twins (dated by TCRdb to between 2015 and 2016). The library was built by means of 5' RACE. Sequencer: Illumina HiSeq 2000. In-frame beta chains were kept once TCRdb had trimmed the public reads at Q25 with fastp and called clones with MiXCR. Every CDR3 protein is listed once, alongside the most common genes and DNA of its rows. This sample lists around 340,000 distinct CDR3 sequences; roughly 9% were detected once. The ten largest clones add up to about 9.1% of the sample. The sequencing sample was made of naive T cells sorted from blood. What the cell subset or site label conveys for this sample: cells isolated with a human naive T-cell isolation kit. All receptors come from a woman aged 45-65 years in good health.

In its sample, this clonotype was seen a few times. This chain links TRBV29-1 with TRBJ1-4; possible D gene TRBD1, 6 bases. CDR3 length: 14 residues. CDR1 is SQVTM and CDR2 is ANQGSEA in the germline V gene. V was clipped by 5 bases and J by 5 bases, with 15 bases between them. The CDR3 reads CSVRGGIPNEKLFF. The CDR3 DNA is TGCAGCGTTCGGGGGGGCATCCCCAATGAAAAACTGTTTTTT.

The sample holds a few counts of this clonotype. This chain links TRBV10-2 with TRBJ2-5, with D perhaps TRBD1 (5 bases). Trimming left V 5 bases short and J 5 bases short, with 9 bases between. Germline CDR1 WSHSY, CDR2 SAAADI. The CDR3 has 12 residues. The CDR3 loop reads CASSPGSETQYF. Here the CDR3 DNA reads TGCGCCAGCAGTCCAGGGTCGGAGACCCAGTACTTC.

This chain links TRBV15 with TRBJ2-2; D remains unclear. V lost 4 bases to trimming and J lost 0 bases, with 6 bases between them. From germline, CDR1 is LNHNV and CDR2 YYDKDF (reference sequence). The CDR3 totals 14 residues. The CDR3 nucleotides are TGTGCCACCAGCAAACAAGCGAACACCGGGGAGCTGTTTTTT. Protein: CATSKQANTGELFF.

The genes are TRBV6-6 and TRBJ2-2; the D is unclear. Germline CDR1 is MNHNY and CDR2 is SVGAGI (reference sequence). V was clipped by 5 bases and J by 0 bases, with 7 bases between them. The CDR3 extends over 14 amino acids. Written as DNA, the CDR3 is TGTGCCAGCAGTCGAACTACGAACACCGGGGAGCTGTTTTTT. Translating it yields CASSRTTNTGELFF.

This clonotype was detected a few times. J is TRBJ2-7 and V is TRBV24-1; TRBD1 matches at 8 bases. V shed 5 bases and J 6 bases; nucleotides not matched to a gene: 5. This CDR3 region has 13 residues. Germline CDR1 reads KGHDR; CDR2 reads SFDVKD. In nucleotides, the CDR3 is TGTGCCACCAGTGGGGGACAGGTCTCCGAGCAGTACTTC. Residues: CATSGGQVSEQYF.

This chain joins TRBV24-1 and TRBJ2-3, with D possibly TRBD2 on 6 matching bases. Per germline, CDR1 KGHDR and CDR2 SFDVKD. Trimming removed 5 bases from V and 0 bases from J, with 14 bases in between. CDR3 length: 16 residues. The CDR3 bases are TGTGCCACCAGTGTAGGCGGGGCGCGGAGCACAGATACGCAGTATTTT. Its protein is CATSVGGARSTDTQYF.

This clonotype was counted many times. CDR3 protein: CSAEGRSSREKLFF. DNA of the CDR3: TGCAGCGCCGAGGGACGCTCCTCTCGGGAAAAACTGTTTTTT. The V gene is TRBV29-1, the J gene TRBJ1-4; weak D call: TRBD1 (5 bases). CDR3 size: 14 residues. The ends were cut back, 7 bases at V and 8 bases at J, with 20 bases in the middle. CDR1 is SQVTM, CDR2 ANQGSEA, per germline.

This clonotype was found a few times. J is TRBJ2-1 and V is TRBV15, with TRBD1 as a possible D gene (5 bases). Germline-derived CDR1 and CDR2 are LNHNV and YYDKDF (reference sequence). The germline V and J ends were trimmed by 6 bases and 9 bases, with 9 bases remaining between them. The CDR3 has 11 amino acids. The CDR3 loop reads CATREQGEQFF. The CDR3 DNA follows: TGTGCCACCAGGGAGCAGGGTGAGCAGTTCTTC.

The sample holds a few counts of this clonotype. V is TRBV7-8 and J is TRBJ2-7; D is unresolved. Germline V gene lookup returns CDR1 SGHVS and CDR2 FQNEAQ. Trimming cost V 5 bases and J 2 bases, with 13 bases left between them. This CDR3 region has 14 residues. In DNA form, the CDR3 reads TGTGCCAGCAGCCCAGTGGGCCAAGCCTACGAGCAGTACGTC. Protein sequence: CASSPVGQAYEQYV.

This clonotype turned up a few times. The genes are TRBV6-5 and TRBJ2-2, with TRBD1 matching 10 bases. CDR3 length: 16 residues. Trimming removed 5 bases from V and 5 bases from J; junction bases left unmatched: 8. CDR1 and CDR2 from the germline V gene are MNHEY and SVGAGI. Here the CDR3 DNA reads TGTGCCAGCAGTCCCCCTGCGGACAGGGGGACCGGGGAGCTGTTTTTT. Encoded protein: CASSPPADRGTGELFF.

This clonotype has a handful of counts. The rearrangement joins TRBV13 to TRBJ2-1, with a tentative D call TRBD2 (6 bases). The germline V gene has CDR1 PRHDT and CDR2 FYEKMQ (reference sequence). This CDR3 is built from 14 residues. V was cut by 5 bases and J by 11 bases, with 19 bases left in between. CDR3 sequence reads: CASSVRLGSGQQFF. The CDR3 DNA is TGTGCCAGCAGCGTGAGGCTGGGTAGCGGACAGCAGTTCTTC. Based on the CDR3 plus reference TRBV13 and TRBJ2-1, the full variable domain is AAGVIQSPRHLIKEKRETATLKCYPIPRHDTVYWYQQGPGQDPQFLISFYEKMQSDKGSIPDRFSAQQFSDYHSELNMSSLELGDSALYFCASSVRLGSGQQFFGPGTRLTVL.

The V call is TRBV6-5, the J call TRBJ2-2, with 8 bases fitting TRBD1. J was trimmed by 4 bases and V by 7 bases; bases with no gene match: 11. The CDR3 is 16 residues long. Germline V gene lookup returns CDR1 MNHEY and CDR2 SVGAGI. CDR3 DNA sequence: TGTGCCAGCACCGACGCGGACAGGGCTAGCACCGGGGAGCTGTTTTTT. It translates to CASTDADRASTGELFF.

The table lists this clonotype with many counts. The CDR3 nucleotides read TGCAGCGTTGAATACAGGGGTGTAGAGACCCAGTACTTC. It specifies CSVEYRGVETQYF. The gene calls are TRBV29-1 and TRBJ2-5, with TRBD1 identical over 7 bases. Unmatched junction bases numbered 4, after V lost 2 bases and J lost 4 bases. Germline V lookup: CDR1 SQVTM, CDR2 ANQGSEA. The CDR3 length is 13 residues.

The rearrangement joins TRBV7-6 to TRBJ2-6; 7 bases align to TRBD2. Germline loops: CDR1 SGHVS, CDR2 FNYEAQ. This CDR3 spans 19 amino acids. V shed 5 bases and J 0 bases; nucleotides not matched to a gene: 13. DNA of the CDR3: TGTGCCAGCAGCCCCGAGACTAGCCTTCAATACTCTGGGGCCAACGTCCTGACTTTC. This codes for CASSPETSLQYSGANVLTF.

Ten or more counts support this clonotype. V usage is TRBV5-1 and J usage is TRBJ2-1, with 16 bases matching TRBD2. Germline V gene sequence: CDR1 SGHRS, CDR2 YFSETQ. There are 17 residues in the CDR3. The V gene end was trimmed by 4 bases and the J gene end by 9 bases; junction bases not matched to a gene: 10. CDR3 loop: CASSDGTSGRATIEQFF. Written as DNA, the CDR3 is TGCGCCAGCAGCGACGGGACTAGCGGGAGGGCCACTATTGAGCAGTTCTTC.

This chain links TRBV21-1 with TRBJ1-1; the table's D call of TRBD1 was not tested on the DNA. TRBV21-1 is given as a pseudogene. The CDR3 has 15 residues. DNA for the CDR3: TGTGCCAGCAGCAAAAATACGGGAAGGGACACTGAAGCTTTCTTT. Amino acids: CASSKNTGRDTEAFF.

The chain has TRBV9 and TRBJ2-4; tentative D call: TRBD2 (6 bases). The length of the CDR3 is 16 residues. Trimming pared 0 bases from V and 6 bases from J, leaving 16 bases between. Germline V gene sequence: CDR1 SGDLS, CDR2 YYNGEE. CDR3 residues: CASSVDWWGSGNIQYF. In DNA form, the CDR3 reads TGTGCCAGCAGCGTAGACTGGTGGGGTAGCGGAAACATTCAGTACTTC.

This clonotype has a handful of counts. The CDR3 nucleotides are TGCAGTGCTAGAGTAGGGCCGGATCAGCCCCAGCATTTT. Translated, it gives CSARVGPDQPQHF. The genes are TRBV20-1 and TRBJ1-5, with D unresolved. The CDR3 is 13 residues long. Germline CDR1 and CDR2: DFQATT and SNEGSKA (reference sequence). The V end was cut by 1 base, the J end by 5 bases, with 9 bases between.

This clonotype was detected a few times. The CDR3 here is CASSYGGGGMGVEQPQHF. CDR3 in DNA: TGTGCCAGCAGTTACGGGGGAGGAGGGATGGGGGTTGAGCAGCCCCAGCATTTT. V gene TRBV6-2 or TRBV6-3 combines with J gene TRBJ1-5, with D maybe TRBD1 (5 bases). Germline CDR1 MNHEY, CDR2 SVGEGT. With 2 bases removed from V and 7 bases from J, the gap between germline ends came to 24 bases. This CDR3 has 18 amino acids.

The CDR3 DNA reads as TGTGCCAGCAGTTTGTGGCAGAATGGAGATACGCAGTATTTT. It translates to CASSLWQNGDTQYF. This rearrangement joins TRBV27 to TRBJ2-3; D unresolved. The V end lost 3 bases, the J end lost 5 bases, and 12 bases lay between the germline ends. Germline V gene lookup returns CDR1 MNHEY and CDR2 SMNVEV (reference sequence). The CDR3 has 14 amino acids.

V and J are TRBV30 and TRBJ2-1; 10 bases agree with TRBD2. The CDR3 covers 14 residues. The germline V gene encodes CDR1 GTSNPN and CDR2 SVGIG (reference sequence). Trimming took 3 bases from V and 9 from J; bases not matched to a gene: 8. This chain's CDR3 is CAWSGAGGPGEQFF. The CDR3 region has the DNA TGTGCCTGGAGCGGAGCGGGAGGGCCAGGTGAGCAGTTCTTC. The variable domain in full, with the rest retrieved from reference TRBV30 and TRBJ2-1, is SQTIHQWPATLVQPVGSPLSLECTVEGTSNPNLYWYRQAAGRGLQLLFYSVGIGQISSEVPQNLSASRPQDRQFILSSKKLLLSDSGFYLCAWSGAGGPGEQFFGPGTRLTVL.

The sample holds many counts of this clonotype. This chain joins TRBV24-1 and TRBJ1-1, with 7 bases fitting TRBD1. CDR1 KGHDR and CDR2 SFDVKD come from the germline V gene. V was clipped by 10 bases and J by 0 bases; unmatched bases: 4. The CDR3 runs 13 residues. DNA for the CDR3: TGTGCCACGGCGACAGGGCTGAACACTGAAGCTTTCTTT. Amino acid sequence: CATATGLNTEAFF.

The rearrangement uses TRBV4-2 and TRBJ1-1; the D gene is possibly TRBD1 (6 bases). The V gene's germline CDR1 is LGHNA and CDR2 YNFKEQ. V lost 4 bases and J 5 bases, leaving 14 bases between the germline ends. CDR3 size: 14 residues. The CDR3 reads CASSPRRGGTEAFF. In DNA form, the CDR3 reads TGTGCCAGCAGCCCAAGGCGAGGGGGGACTGAAGCTTTCTTT.

The J gene is TRBJ1-2, the V gene TRBV5-1; a possible D gene is TRBD1 (6 bases). This CDR3 has 13 residues. Germline V gene lookup returns CDR1 SGHRS and CDR2 YFSETQ. The ends were cut back, 3 bases at V and 7 bases at J, with 13 bases in the middle. CDR3 in amino acids: CASSSGQISGYTF. The CDR3 bases are TGCGCCAGCAGCTCCGGACAGATTAGTGGCTACACCTTC.

This clonotype was counted a few times. The rearrangement joins TRBV6-5 to TRBJ2-3, with a weak D call TRBD2 (6 bases). Germline V gene lookup returns CDR1 MNHEY and CDR2 SVGAGI. Trimming took off 8 bases at V and 1 base at J, with 19 bases between the two ends. CDR3 length: 16 amino acids. As DNA, the CDR3 is TGTGCCAGCGCCGGACTACTAGGAGGGGGCACAGATACGCAGTATTTT. This sequence encodes CASAGLLGGGTDTQYF.

The chain joins TRBV29-1 to TRBJ2-1; tentative D call: TRBD2 (5 bases). Germline V CDR1 and CDR2: SQVTM, ANQGSEA. This CDR3 is 15 amino acids long. V shed 3 bases and J shed 0 bases, with 12 bases lying between them. This CDR3 is CSVDRMGSSYNEQFF. CDR3 sequence (DNA): TGCAGCGTTGACCGGATGGGGAGCTCCTACAATGAGCAGTTCTTC.

Here the CDR3 DNA reads TGTGCCAGCAGCCACAGACTAGTGGGGCTAGATACGCAGTATTTT. This gives the protein CASSHRLVGLDTQYF. The chain has TRBV14 and TRBJ2-3; D may be TRBD2 (6 bases). The ends were cut back, 3 bases at V and 5 bases at J, with 15 bases in the middle. Per the germline V gene, CDR1 is SGHDN and CDR2 is FVKESK. The CDR3 runs to 15 residues.

This clonotype was counted a few times. The chain uses TRBV7-9 and TRBJ2-1; 11 bases are a match to TRBD2. CDR1 is SEHNR and CDR2 is FQNEAQ in the germline V gene (reference sequence). CDR3 length: 16 amino acids. V shed 4 bases and J 5 bases; nucleotides not matched to a gene: 7. The CDR3 region has the DNA TGTGCCAGCAGCTCGATAGCGGGAGGGATAGACAATGAGCAGTTCTTC. Its translation: CASSSIAGGIDNEQFF.

This clonotype has only a few counts. J is TRBJ2-7 and V is TRBV2, with D maybe TRBD1 (6 bases). The length of the CDR3 is 13 residues. Looked up from germline, CDR1 is SNHLY and CDR2 is FYNNEI. Between the trimmed V and J ends, which lost 4 bases and 6 bases, there was a span of 13 bases. The CDR3 DNA reads TGTGCCAGCAGTGTGGGGACATCCGGCGAGCAGTACGTC. Protein sequence: CASSVGTSGEQYV.

This clonotype was recorded a few times. The chain links TRBV3-1 to TRBJ1-2; D remains unclear. Germline CDR1 is LGHDT and CDR2 is YNNKEL (reference sequence). Trimming cost V 1 base and J 2 bases, with 14 bases left between them. This CDR3 spans 16 amino acids. CDR3 sequence reads: CASSQGVTAPNYGYTF. The CDR3 bases are TGTGCCAGCAGCCAAGGTGTCACAGCTCCCAACTATGGCTACACCTTC.

Many counts were recorded for this clonotype. The rearrangement uses TRBV19 and TRBJ2-3; D might be TRBD2 (6 bases). CDR3 length equals 16 residues. V was pared by 3 bases and J by 2 bases, with 15 bases between. Germline values: CDR1 LNHDA, CDR2 SQIVND (reference sequence). The CDR3 region is CASSILAGGVTDTQYF. CDR3 sequence (DNA): TGTGCCAGTAGTATCCTGGCAGGCGGGGTCACAGATACGCAGTATTTT. Filled out from reference TRBV19 and TRBJ2-3, the complete variable domain reads DGGITQSPKYLFRKEGQNVTLSCEQNLNHDAMYWYRQDPGQGLRLIYYSQIVNDFQKGDIAEGYSVSREKKESFPLTVTSAQKNPTAFYLCASSILAGGVTDTQYFGPGTRLTVL.

This clonotype has only a few counts. The chain links TRBV6-1 to TRBJ2-7; 9 nucleotides align to TRBD1. Germline-derived CDR1 and CDR2 are MNHNS and SASEGT. The junction had 8 bases not matched to a gene; V was cut back by 4 bases and J by 7 bases. The CDR3 totals 14 residues. The CDR3, as DNA: TGTGCCAGCAGTGCTCGGGACAGGGCCGAAGAGCAGTACGTC. Its protein is CASSARDRAEEQYV.